The 2 T cell receptor beta chains below all came from one sample that was sequenced in a study of Ad26.COV2.S vaccination and SARS-CoV-2 variants. The table came from immunoSEQ multiplex PCR; TCRdb's copy has only in-frame clones and leaves some out. This table has fewer than 500,000 clones, less than 95% appearing once. Noted treatment: approximately 18 received Ad26.COV2.S at low or high dose, single or two shots; a few received placebo; per-sample allocation not given. Samples analyzed were those drawn on day 63 after the first vaccine or placebo injection. The specimen was peripheral blood, collected in a trial of Ad26.COV2.S vaccine versus placebo. The receptors stem from a person aged 18-65 years who received the Ad26.COV2.S COVID-19 vaccine or a placebo.

V gene TRBV5-1 combines with J gene TRBJ2-7; the match to TRBD2 covers 12 bases. The junction had 8 bases not matched to a gene; V was cut back by 1 base and J by 9 bases. The CDR3 totals 15 residues. Per germline, CDR1 SGHRS and CDR2 YFSETQ. The CDR3 DNA follows: TGCGCCAGCAGCTTGAAGCTAGCGGGAGGGCCAGGGCAGTACTTC. Translation gives CASSLKLAGGPGQYF.

V gene TRBV24-1 combines with J gene TRBJ2-1, with D perhaps given as TRBD1 or TRBD2 (5 bases each). In germline, CDR1 is KGHDR, CDR2 SFDVKD. This CDR3 comprises 14 residues. With 7 bases removed from V and 2 bases from J, the gap between germline ends came to 11 bases. In DNA, the CDR3 is TGTGCCACCAGAGGGGACGGGACCTACAATGAGCAGTTCTTC. Its protein is CATRGDGTYNEQFF.